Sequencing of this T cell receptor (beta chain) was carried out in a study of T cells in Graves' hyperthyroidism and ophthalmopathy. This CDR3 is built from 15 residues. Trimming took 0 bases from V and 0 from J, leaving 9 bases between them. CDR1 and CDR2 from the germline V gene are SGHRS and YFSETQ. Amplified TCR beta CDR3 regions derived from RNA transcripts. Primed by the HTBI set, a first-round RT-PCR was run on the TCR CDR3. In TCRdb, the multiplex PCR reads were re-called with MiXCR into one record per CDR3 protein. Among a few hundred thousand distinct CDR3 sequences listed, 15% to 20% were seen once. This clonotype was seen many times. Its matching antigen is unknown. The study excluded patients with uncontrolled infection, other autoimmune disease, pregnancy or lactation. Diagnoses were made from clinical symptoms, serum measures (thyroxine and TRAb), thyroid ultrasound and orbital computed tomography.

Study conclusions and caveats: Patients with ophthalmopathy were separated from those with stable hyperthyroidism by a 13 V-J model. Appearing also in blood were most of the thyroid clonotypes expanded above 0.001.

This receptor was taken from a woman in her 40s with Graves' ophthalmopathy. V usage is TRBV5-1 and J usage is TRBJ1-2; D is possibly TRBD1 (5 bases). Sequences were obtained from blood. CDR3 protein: CASSLVSGPNYGYTF. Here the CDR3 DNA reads TGCGCCAGCAGCTTGGTGTCAGGGCCTAACTATGGCTACACCTTC.